The clone carrying this T cell receptor beta chain was seen ten or more times. It was RNA transcripts that yielded the amplified TCR beta CDR3 regions. HTBI primers were employed in a first-round RT-PCR of the TCR CDR3. TCRdb passed the multiplex PCR reads through MiXCR, listing each CDR3 protein once. The repertoire holds roughly 500,000 distinct CDR3 sequences, with roughly 14% as singletons. The entry originates in a study of T cells in Graves' hyperthyroidism and ophthalmopathy. CDR1 is ENHRY and CDR2 is SYGVKD in the germline V gene. This CDR3 is 15 amino acids long. V lost 10 bases and J 4 bases, leaving 22 bases between the germline ends.

The chain carries TRBV10-3 and TRBJ2-5, with a weak D call TRBD2 (5 bases). The source is a woman aged 25 to 39 with Graves' hyperthyroidism that later progressed to Graves' ophthalmopathy. The sequenced material came from blood. The CDR3: CATSPGPQEGETQYF. In DNA, the CDR3 is TGTGCCACATCTCCGGGCCCCCAAGAGGGAGAGACCCAGTACTTC.